This T cell receptor beta chain stems from a study of T cell responses to AZD1222 COVID-19 vaccine. Study in general: Second-dose recipients at about 4 or about 12 weeks were treated as one pooled group.

Germline loops: CDR1 SNHLY, CDR2 FYNNEI. The CDR3 contains 13 residues. With 2 bases removed from V and 2 bases from J, the gap between germline ends came to 6 bases. This clone appeared a few times. What it binds is not known. Notes on the study in general: Following two doses of AZD1222, Spike-specific TCR breadth and depth rose. Of spike-specific TCRs, nearly half reportedly target regions left unmutated in variants. Most donors were white British, females outnumbered males, and clonal diversity was possibly underestimated.

The data were produced by immunoSEQ multiplex PCR, yet TCRdb's version contains in-frame clones alone and is incomplete. In the table there are about 140,000 clones, 90% of which are singletons. The sequencing used peripheral blood, collected on day 0 of AZD1222 vaccination. V gene TRBV2 combines with J gene TRBJ2-5, with D unclear. The receptor comes from an adult in good health. The CDR3 DNA reads as TGTGCCAGCAGTGAATATGGGCAAGAGACCCAGTACTTC. Its translation is CASSEYGQETQYF. Full variable domain (outside the CDR3, taken from reference TRBV2 and TRBJ2-5): EPEVTQTPSHQVTQMGQEVILRCVPISNHLYFYWYRQILGQKVEFLVSFYNNEISEKSEIFDDQFSVERPDGSNFTLKIRSTKLEDSAMYFCASSEYGQETQYFGPGTRLLVL.